This T cell receptor beta chain is from a study of T-cell memory formation after mild COVID-19. General observations from the study: Memory sampled before infection contained some responding clones, suggesting cross-reactive memory joined. CM and EM subsets held most contracting CD4+ clones; EMRA held CD8+ ones. Contracting clones from day 15 to 85 had balanced CD4/CD8; later expanders favoured CD4+.

The CDR3 totals 13 residues. V was clipped by 7 bases and J by 8 bases; unmatched bases: 8. Germline lookup yields CDR1 MNHNS and CDR2 SASEGT. 5'RACE primed at constant segments yielded TCR alpha and TCR beta cDNA libraries bearing sample barcodes and UMIs. TCRdb used MiXCR to reprocess the 5' RACE reads, holding one entry per CDR3 protein. The data show about half a million distinct CDR3 sequences, 15% to 20% seen once. Only a few counts were recorded for this clonotype. The antigen remains unidentified. The chain joins TRBV6-1 to TRBJ2-1; 7 bases are shared with TRBD1. The TCR sequence derives from an adult woman who had mild COVID-19 (a few samples of this study predate the infection). Cell type and time point are not known. The specimen was PBMCs or a T cell subset sorted from them (not recorded which). The CDR3 loop reads CASKTGLVYEQFF. In nucleotides, the CDR3 is TGTGCCAGCAAGACAGGGCTGGTCTATGAGCAGTTCTTC.